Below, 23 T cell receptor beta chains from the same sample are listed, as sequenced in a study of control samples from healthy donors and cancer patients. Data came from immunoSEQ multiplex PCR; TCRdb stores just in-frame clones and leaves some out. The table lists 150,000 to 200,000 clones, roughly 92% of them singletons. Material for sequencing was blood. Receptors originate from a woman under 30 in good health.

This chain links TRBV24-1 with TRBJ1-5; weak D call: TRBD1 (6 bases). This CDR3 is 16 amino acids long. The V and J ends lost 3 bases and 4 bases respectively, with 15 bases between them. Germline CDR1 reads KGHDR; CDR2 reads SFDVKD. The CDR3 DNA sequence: TGTGCCACCAGTGATCCTTTGACAGGCCTAAATCAGCCCCAGCATTTT. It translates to CATSDPLTGLNQPQHF.

The DNA of the CDR3 is TGCAGCGTTGCAGCGGGAGTCAATCAGCCCCAGCATTTT. This encodes CSVAAGVNQPQHF. The gene calls are TRBV29-1 and TRBJ1-5; D not certain. With 4 bases removed from V and 3 bases from J, the gap between germline ends came to 10 bases. Germline CDR1 SQVTM, CDR2 ANQGSEA. The CDR3 has 13 residues.

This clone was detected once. The DNA for the CDR3 is TGTGCCAGCAGTCTCGACCAGATAAGCTACGAGCAGTACTTC. Its translation is CASSLDQISYEQYF. This rearrangement joins TRBV14 to TRBJ2-7; D unclear. Trimming pared 6 bases from V and 3 bases from J, leaving 15 bases between. The CDR3 is 14 amino acids. The germline V gene has CDR1 SGHDN and CDR2 FVKESK.

In nucleotides, the CDR3 is TGTGCCAGTAGTCCTTCCGGGAAGATCGGCTACACCTTC. It yields the protein CASSPSGKIGYTF. The rearrangement links TRBV19 to TRBJ1-2; D not certain. V was clipped by 5 bases and J by 8 bases, with 15 bases between them. There are 13 residues in the CDR3. The germline gives CDR1 LNHDA, CDR2 SQIVND (reference sequence).

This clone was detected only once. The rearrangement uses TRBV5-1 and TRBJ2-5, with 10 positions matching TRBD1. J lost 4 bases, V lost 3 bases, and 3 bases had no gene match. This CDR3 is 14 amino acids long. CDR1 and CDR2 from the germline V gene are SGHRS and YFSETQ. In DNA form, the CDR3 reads TGCGCCAGCAGCTCCGGACAGGGGGGAGAGACCCAGTACTTC. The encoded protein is CASSSGQGGETQYF.

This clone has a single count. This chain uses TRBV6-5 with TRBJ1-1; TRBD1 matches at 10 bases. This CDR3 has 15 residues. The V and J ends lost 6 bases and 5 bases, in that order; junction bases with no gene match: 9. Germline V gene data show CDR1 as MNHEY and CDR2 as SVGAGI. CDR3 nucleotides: TGTGCCAGCAGGACAGGGGGCTCCTCTCGGACTGAAGCTTTCTTT. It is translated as CASRTGGSSRTEAFF.

The CDR3 nucleotides are TGTGCCAGCAGCCAAGAGGGACAGGGAAACACCATATATTTT. Residues: CASSQEGQGNTIYF. V usage is TRBV4-2 and J usage is TRBJ1-3; the match to TRBD1 covers 7 bases. The CDR3 totals 14 residues. V trimming: 0 bases; J trimming: 4 bases; junction bases outside the gene matches: 0. Germline V gives CDR1 LGHNA, CDR2 YNFKEQ.

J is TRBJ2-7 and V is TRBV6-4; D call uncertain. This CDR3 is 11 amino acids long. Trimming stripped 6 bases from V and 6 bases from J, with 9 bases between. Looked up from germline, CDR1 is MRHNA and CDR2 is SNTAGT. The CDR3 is CASRTIGEQYF. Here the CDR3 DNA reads TGTGCCAGCAGGACCATCGGCGAGCAGTACTTC.

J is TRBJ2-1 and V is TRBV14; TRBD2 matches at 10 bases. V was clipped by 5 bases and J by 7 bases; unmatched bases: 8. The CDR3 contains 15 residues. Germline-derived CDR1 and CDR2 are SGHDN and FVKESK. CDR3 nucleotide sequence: TGTGCCAGCAGCTCCCTAGCGGGAGAATGGAATGAGCAGTTCTTC. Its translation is CASSSLAGEWNEQFF. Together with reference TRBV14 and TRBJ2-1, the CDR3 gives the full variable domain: EAGVTQFPSHSVIEKGQTVTLRCDPISGHDNLYWYRRVMGKEIKFLLHFVKESKQDESGMPNNRFLAERTGGTYSTLKVQPAELEDSGVYFCASSSLAGEWNEQFFGPGTRLTVL.

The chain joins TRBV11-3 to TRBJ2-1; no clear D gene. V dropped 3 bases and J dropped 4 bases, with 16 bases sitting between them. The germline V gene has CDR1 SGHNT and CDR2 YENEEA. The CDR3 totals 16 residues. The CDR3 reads CASSLDRNPPYNEQFF. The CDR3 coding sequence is TGTGCCAGCAGCTTGGATAGAAACCCCCCTTACAATGAGCAGTTCTTC.

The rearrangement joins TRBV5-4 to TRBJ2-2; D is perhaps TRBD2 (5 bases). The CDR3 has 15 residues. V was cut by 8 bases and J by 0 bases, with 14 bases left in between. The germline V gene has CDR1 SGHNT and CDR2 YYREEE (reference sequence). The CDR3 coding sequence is TGTGCCAGTGCCCCGGAGGCCGCGAACACCGGGGAGCTGTTTTTT. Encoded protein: CASAPEAANTGELFF.

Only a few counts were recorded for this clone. The CDR3 sequence: CASSLEEGEQYF. CDR3 DNA sequence: TGTGCCAGCAGCTTAGAAGAGGGCGAGCAGTACTTC. The chain uses TRBV7-8 and TRBJ2-7; D may be TRBD2 (5 bases). There are 12 residues in the CDR3. The V gene's germline CDR1 is SGHVS and CDR2 FQNEAQ. The V and J ends lost 1 base and 6 bases respectively, with 7 bases between them.

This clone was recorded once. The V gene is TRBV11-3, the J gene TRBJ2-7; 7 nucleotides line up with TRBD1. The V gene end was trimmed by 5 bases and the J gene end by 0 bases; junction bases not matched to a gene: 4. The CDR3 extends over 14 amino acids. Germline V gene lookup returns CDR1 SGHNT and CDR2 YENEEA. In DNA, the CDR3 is TGTGCCAGCAGCCGAGGACAGGCCTCCTACGAGCAGTACTTC. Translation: CASSRGQASYEQYF.

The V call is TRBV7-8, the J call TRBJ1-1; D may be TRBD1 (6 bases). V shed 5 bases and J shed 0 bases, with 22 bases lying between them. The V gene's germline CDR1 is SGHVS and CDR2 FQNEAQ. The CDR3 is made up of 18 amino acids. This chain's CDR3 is CASSPKDRLAIMNTEAFF. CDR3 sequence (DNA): TGTGCCAGCAGCCCCAAAGACAGGCTTGCAATCATGAACACTGAAGCTTTCTTT.

CDR3 in DNA: TGTGCCAGCTCACCATGGGATAATGAGCAGTTCTTC. Its protein product is CASSPWDNEQFF. The V call is TRBV18, the J call TRBJ2-1; D ambiguous. V lost 2 bases and J 7 bases, leaving 6 bases between the germline ends. The V gene's germline CDR1 is KGHSH and CDR2 LQKENI. The CDR3 has 12 amino acids. Using reference TRBV18 and TRBJ2-1 for the parts outside the CDR3, the full variable domain is NAGVMQNPRHLVRRRGQEARLRCSPMKGHSHVYWYRQLPEEGLKFMVYLQKENIIDESGMPKERFSAEFPKEGPSILRIQQVVRGDSAAYFCASSPWDNEQFFGPGTRLTVL.

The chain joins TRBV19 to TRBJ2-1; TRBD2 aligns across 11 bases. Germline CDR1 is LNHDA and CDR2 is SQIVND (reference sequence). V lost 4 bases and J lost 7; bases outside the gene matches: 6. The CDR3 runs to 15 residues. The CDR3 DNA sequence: TGTGCCAGTAGTACCACTAGCGGGAGCCTAAATGAGCAGTTCTTC. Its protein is CASSTTSGSLNEQFF.

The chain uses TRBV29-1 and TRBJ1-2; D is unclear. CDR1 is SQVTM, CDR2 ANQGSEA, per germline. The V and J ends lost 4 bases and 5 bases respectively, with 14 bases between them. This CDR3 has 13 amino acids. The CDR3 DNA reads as TGCAGCGTTGTGTACACAAAGTCTTATGGCTACACCTTC. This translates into CSVVYTKSYGYTF.

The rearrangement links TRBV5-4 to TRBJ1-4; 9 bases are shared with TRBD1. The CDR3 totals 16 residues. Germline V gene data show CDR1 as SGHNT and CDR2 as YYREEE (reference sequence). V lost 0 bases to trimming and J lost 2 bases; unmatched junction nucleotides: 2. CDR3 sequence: CASSLGTGATNEKLFF. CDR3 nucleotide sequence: TGTGCCAGCAGCTTGGGGACAGGGGCCACTAATGAAAAACTGTTTTTT.

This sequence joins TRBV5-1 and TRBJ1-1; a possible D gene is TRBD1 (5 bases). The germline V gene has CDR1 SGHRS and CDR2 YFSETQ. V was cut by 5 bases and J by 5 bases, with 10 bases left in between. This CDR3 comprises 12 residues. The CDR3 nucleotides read TGCGCCAGCAGTGGGACGGGGACTGAAGCTTTCTTT. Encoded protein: CASSGTGTEAFF.

The CDR3, as DNA: TGTGCCAGCAGTCCGGGAGGGAGCCTCAATTCACCCCTCCACTTT. Encoded protein: CASSPGGSLNSPLHF. V gene TRBV25-1 combines with J gene TRBJ1-6; no definite D call. This CDR3 spans 15 amino acids. Trimming removed 5 bases at V and 7 bases at J, with 15 bases between. The germline V gene has CDR1 MGHDK and CDR2 SYGVNS.

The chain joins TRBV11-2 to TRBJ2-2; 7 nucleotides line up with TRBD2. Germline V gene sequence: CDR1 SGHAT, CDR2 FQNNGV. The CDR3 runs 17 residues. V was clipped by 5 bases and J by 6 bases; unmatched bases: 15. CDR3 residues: CASSVLRTRSISGELFF. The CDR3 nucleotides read TGTGCCAGCAGCGTGCTAAGGACTAGAAGTATATCCGGGGAGCTGTTTTTT.

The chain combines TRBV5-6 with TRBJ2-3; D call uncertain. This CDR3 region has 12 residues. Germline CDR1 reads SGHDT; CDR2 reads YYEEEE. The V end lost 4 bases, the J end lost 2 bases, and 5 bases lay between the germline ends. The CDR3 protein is CASSPDTDTQYF. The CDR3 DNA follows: TGTGCCAGCAGCCCGGACACAGATACGCAGTATTTT.

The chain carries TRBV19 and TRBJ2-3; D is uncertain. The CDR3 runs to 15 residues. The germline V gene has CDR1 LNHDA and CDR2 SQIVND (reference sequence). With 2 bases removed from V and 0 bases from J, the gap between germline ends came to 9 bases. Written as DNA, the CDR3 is TGTGCCAGTAGTATAATAGGGTCTAGCACAGATACGCAGTATTTT. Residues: CASSIIGSSTDTQYF.